This T cell receptor beta chain was identified during a study of T cells and Merkel cell carcinoma outcomes. In this sample, this clone turned up once. A read error may produce the germline difference seen at one junction end. The CDR3 loop spans 12 amino acids. Method: immunoSEQ multiplex PCR; TCRdb's copy keeps in-frame clones and lacks some. Of about 19,000 clones in the sample, approximately 80% were seen once. The sample taken for sequencing was tumor tissue from Merkel cell carcinoma. The chain is built from TRBV5-3 and TRBJ1-5, with a weak D call TRBD1 (5 bases). TRBV5-3 is sorted into the ORF group, with uncertain function. This sequence was found in a human donor with Merkel cell carcinoma. CDR3 protein: CARSLRWTTYHF. DNA of the CDR3: TGTGCCAGAAGCTTGCGGTGGACAACCTACCACTTT.